This entry lists 10 T cell receptor beta chains sequenced from one sample in a study of CD8 T cells in Susac syndrome. Random hexamers primed reverse transcription of roughly 0.45 to 1 ug RNA. TCRdb recomputed calls from the immunoSEQ multiplex PCR reads with MiXCR, one row per CDR3 protein. Counted here are 55,000 to 85,000 distinct CDR3 sequences, roughly 95% occurring once; the ten biggest clones make up around 0.11%. Sequences were obtained from CD4+ T cells from PBMCs. The receptors stem from a human donor with multiple sclerosis.

In nucleotides, the CDR3 is TGTGCCAGCAGCTTCCCAATTGGTGGAAACCACGGGGAGCTGTTTTTT. Its protein product is CASSFPIGGNHGELFF. V is TRBV7-9 and J is TRBJ2-2; D not certain. Germline V CDR1 and CDR2: SEHNR, FQNEAQ (reference sequence). V was cut by 3 bases and J by 7 bases, with 18 bases left in between. This CDR3 spans 16 amino acids.

V and J are TRBV7-2 and TRBJ2-7; no definite D call. Germline loops: CDR1 SGHTA, CDR2 FQGNSA. V lost 3 bases and J lost 5, with 5 bases in between. This CDR3 is built from 11 residues. CDR3 residues: CASSLMNEQYF. The DNA of the CDR3 is TGTGCCAGCAGCTTGATGAACGAGCAGTACTTC.

V gene TRBV20-1 combines with J gene TRBJ1-2, with no clear D. Trimming stripped 0 bases from V and 2 bases from J, with 10 bases between. The germline CDR1 and CDR2 sequences are DFQATT and SNEGSKA (reference sequence). The CDR3 sequence is 14 residues long. The CDR3, as DNA: TGCAGTGCTAGAGATCTCCCGGCGAACTATGGCTACACCTTC. Translating gives CSARDLPANYGYTF.

The CDR3 is CASSNSNTGELFF. The CDR3 DNA follows: TGTGCCAGCTCAAATTCAAACACCGGGGAGCTGTTTTTT. The rearrangement links TRBV18 to TRBJ2-2; no clear D gene. V was clipped by 5 bases and J by 2 bases, with 6 bases between them. The CDR3 consists of 13 residues. In germline, CDR1 is KGHSH, CDR2 LQKENI. The full variable domain, in which reference TRBV18 and TRBJ2-2 provide the parts outside the CDR3, is NAGVMQNPRHLVRRRGQEARLRCSPMKGHSHVYWYRQLPEEGLKFMVYLQKENIIDESGMPKERFSAEFPKEGPSILRIQQVVRGDSAAYFCASSNSNTGELFFGEGSRLTVL.

The J gene is TRBJ2-1, the V gene TRBV29-1, with D perhaps TRBD1 or TRBD2 (6 bases each). Germline loops: CDR1 SQVTM, CDR2 ANQGSEA. V lost 2 bases and J 8 bases, leaving 16 bases between the germline ends. CDR3 length: 14 residues. The DNA for the CDR3 is TGCAGCGTTGAACCGGGCGAGAGGGGGGATGAGCAGTTCTTC. It is translated as CSVEPGERGDEQFF.

J is TRBJ2-7 and V is TRBV7-9; no reliable D call. This CDR3 is 14 amino acids long. V was trimmed by 0 bases and J by 1 base, leaving 7 bases between them. Per the germline V gene, CDR1 is SEHNR and CDR2 is FQNEAQ (reference sequence). The CDR3 DNA reads TGTGCCAGCAGCTTAGCCTCGGTATCCTACGAGCAGTACTTC. It yields the protein CASSLASVSYEQYF.

The J gene is TRBJ2-1, the V gene TRBV27; D remains unclear. The V and J ends lost 2 bases and 6 bases respectively, with 8 bases between them. Per germline, CDR1 MNHEY and CDR2 SMNVEV (reference sequence). This CDR3 spans 13 amino acids. This chain's CDR3 is CASSLNVLNEQFF. The CDR3 bases are TGTGCCAGCAGTTTAAACGTGCTCAATGAGCAGTTCTTC.

The chain is built from TRBV6-1 and TRBJ2-7, with 7 bases that match TRBD1. CDR1 MNHNS and CDR2 SASEGT come from the germline V gene. The CDR3 is made up of 13 amino acids. The trim removed 8 bases at V and 1 base at J, leaving 5 bases unmatched. The chain's CDR3 is CASGQGVSYEQYF. The DNA of the CDR3 is TGTGCCAGCGGCCAGGGGGTTTCCTACGAGCAGTACTTC.

The chain is built from TRBV30 and TRBJ1-3; a weak D match, TRBD1 (6 bases). Looked up from germline, CDR1 is GTSNPN and CDR2 is SVGIG (reference sequence). Deletions cut 3 bases from V and 2 bases from J, with 14 bases between. The CDR3 extends over 15 amino acids. DNA of the CDR3: TGTGCCTGGAGGCAGGGGTCTAACCCTGGAAACACCATATATTTT. Amino acids: CAWRQGSNPGNTIYF.

The V call is TRBV7-9, the J call TRBJ1-4; 12 bases match TRBD1. Germline values: CDR1 SEHNR, CDR2 FQNEAQ (reference sequence). The CDR3 length is 15 residues. The J segment lost 7 bases and the V segment lost 5 bases, leaving 5 bases of the junction unmatched. For the CDR3, the DNA is TGTGCCAGCAGCCCTGGGACAGGGGGCATTGAAAAACTGTTTTTT. This translates into CASSPGTGGIEKLFF.